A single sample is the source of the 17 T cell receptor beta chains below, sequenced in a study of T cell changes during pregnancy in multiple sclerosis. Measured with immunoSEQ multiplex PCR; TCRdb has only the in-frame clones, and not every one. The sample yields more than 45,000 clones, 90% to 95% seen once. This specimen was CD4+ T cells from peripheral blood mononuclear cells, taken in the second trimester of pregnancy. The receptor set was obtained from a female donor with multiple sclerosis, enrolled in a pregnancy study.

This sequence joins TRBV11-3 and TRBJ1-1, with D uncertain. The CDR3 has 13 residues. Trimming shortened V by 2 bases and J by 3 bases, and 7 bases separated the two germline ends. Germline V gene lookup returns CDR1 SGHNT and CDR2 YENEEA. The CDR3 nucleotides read TGTGCCAGCAGCTTAAGCGGCCACACTGAAGCTTTCTTT. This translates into CASSLSGHTEAFF.

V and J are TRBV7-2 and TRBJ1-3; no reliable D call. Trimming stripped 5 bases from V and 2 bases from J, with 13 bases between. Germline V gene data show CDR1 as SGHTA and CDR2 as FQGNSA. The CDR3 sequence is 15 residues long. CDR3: CASSRDSGAGNTIYF. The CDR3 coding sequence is TGTGCCAGCAGCAGAGATTCTGGTGCTGGAAACACCATATATTTT.

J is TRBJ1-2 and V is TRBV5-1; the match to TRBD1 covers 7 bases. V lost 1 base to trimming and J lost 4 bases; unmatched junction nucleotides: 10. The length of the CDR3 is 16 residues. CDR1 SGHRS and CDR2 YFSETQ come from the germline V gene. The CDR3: CASSLSSGQILYGYTF. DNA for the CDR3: TGCGCCAGCAGCTTGTCCTCGGGACAGATACTCTATGGCTACACCTTC.

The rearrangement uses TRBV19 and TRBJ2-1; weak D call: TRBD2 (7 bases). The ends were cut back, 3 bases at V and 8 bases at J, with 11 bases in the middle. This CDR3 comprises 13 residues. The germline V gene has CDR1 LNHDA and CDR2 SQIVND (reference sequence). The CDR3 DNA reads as TGTGCCAGTAGTATTACGGGGGGCGATGAGCAGTTCTTC. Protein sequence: CASSITGGDEQFF. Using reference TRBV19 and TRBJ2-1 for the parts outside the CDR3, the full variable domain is DGGITQSPKYLFRKEGQNVTLSCEQNLNHDAMYWYRQDPGQGLRLIYYSQIVNDFQKGDIAEGYSVSREKKESFPLTVTSAQKNPTAFYLCASSITGGDEQFFGPGTRLTVL.

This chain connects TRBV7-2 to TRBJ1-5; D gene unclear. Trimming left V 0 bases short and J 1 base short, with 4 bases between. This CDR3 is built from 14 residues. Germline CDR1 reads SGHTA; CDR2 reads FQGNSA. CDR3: CASSLARSNQPQHF. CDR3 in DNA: TGTGCCAGCAGCTTAGCACGGAGCAATCAGCCCCAGCATTTT.

The CDR3: CASSQDGTSSTTDTQYF. The CDR3 nucleotides read TGCGCCAGCAGCCAAGATGGGACTAGCAGCACCACAGATACGCAGTATTTT. The rearrangement joins TRBV4-1 to TRBJ2-3, with 9 bases identical to TRBD2. The CDR3 sequence is 17 residues long. The J segment lost 2 bases and the V segment lost 0 bases, leaving 6 bases of the junction unmatched. Germline CDR1 is MGHRA and CDR2 is YSYEKL.

In DNA form, the CDR3 reads TGTGCCAGCAGTGGACAGGACCTGAGTGGCTATGGCTACACCTTC. This codes for CASSGQDLSGYGYTF. V is TRBV6-4 and J is TRBJ1-2, with a weak D call TRBD1 (6 bases). The V gene's germline CDR1 is MRHNA and CDR2 SNTAGT. V was pared by 4 bases and J by 4 bases, with 16 bases between. The CDR3 covers 15 residues.

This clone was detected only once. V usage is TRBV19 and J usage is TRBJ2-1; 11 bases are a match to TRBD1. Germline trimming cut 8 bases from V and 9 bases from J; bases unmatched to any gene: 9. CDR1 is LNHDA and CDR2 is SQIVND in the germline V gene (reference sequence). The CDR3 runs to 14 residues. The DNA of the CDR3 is TGTGCCAGTTGGGACAGGGGGAGTGAGGGTGAGCAGTTCTTC. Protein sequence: CASWDRGSEGEQFF. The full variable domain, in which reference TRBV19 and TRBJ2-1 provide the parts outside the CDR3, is DGGITQSPKYLFRKEGQNVTLSCEQNLNHDAMYWYRQDPGQGLRLIYYSQIVNDFQKGDIAEGYSVSREKKESFPLTVTSAQKNPTAFYLCASWDRGSEGEQFFGPGTRLTVL.

Written as DNA, the CDR3 is TGTGCCAGCAGCGCAGACAACAACTATGGCTACACCTTC. Amino acid sequence: CASSADNNYGYTF. V usage is TRBV5-4 and J usage is TRBJ1-2; D not resolved. Germline V lookup: CDR1 SGHNT, CDR2 YYREEE (reference sequence). V was shortened by 4 bases and J by 2 bases, with 9 bases between the two germline ends. The CDR3 totals 13 residues.

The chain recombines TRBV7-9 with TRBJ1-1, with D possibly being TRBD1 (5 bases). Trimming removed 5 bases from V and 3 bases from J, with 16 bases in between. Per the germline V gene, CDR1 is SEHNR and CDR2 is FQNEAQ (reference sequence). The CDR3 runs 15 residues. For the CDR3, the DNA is TGTGCCAGCAGCGTAGAATTCAGGGCGGACACTGAAGCTTTCTTT. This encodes CASSVEFRADTEAFF.

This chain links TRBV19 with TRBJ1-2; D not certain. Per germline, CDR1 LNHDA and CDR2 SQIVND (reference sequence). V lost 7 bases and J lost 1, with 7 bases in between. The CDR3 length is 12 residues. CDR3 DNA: TGTGCCAGTATGGAGGGTAACTATGGCTACACCTTC. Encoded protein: CASMEGNYGYTF.

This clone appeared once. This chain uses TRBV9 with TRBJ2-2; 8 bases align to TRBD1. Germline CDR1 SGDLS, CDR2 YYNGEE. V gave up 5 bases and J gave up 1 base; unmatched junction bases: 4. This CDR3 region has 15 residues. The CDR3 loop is CASRSGTGNTGELFF. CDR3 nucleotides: TGTGCCAGCAGATCCGGGACAGGGAACACCGGGGAGCTGTTTTTT.

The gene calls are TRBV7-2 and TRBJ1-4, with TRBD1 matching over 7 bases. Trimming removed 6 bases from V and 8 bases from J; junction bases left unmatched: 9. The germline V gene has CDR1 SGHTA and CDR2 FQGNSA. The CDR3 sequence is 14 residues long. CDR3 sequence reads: CASSLTGVGEKLFF. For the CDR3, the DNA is TGTGCCAGCAGTCTAACAGGGGTGGGAGAAAAACTGTTTTTT.

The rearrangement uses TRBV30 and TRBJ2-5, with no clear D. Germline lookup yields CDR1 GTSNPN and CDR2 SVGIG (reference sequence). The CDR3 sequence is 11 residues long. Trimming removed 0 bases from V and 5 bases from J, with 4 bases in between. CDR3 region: CAWSVLETQYF. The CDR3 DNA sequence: TGTGCCTGGAGTGTACTGGAGACCCAGTACTTC.

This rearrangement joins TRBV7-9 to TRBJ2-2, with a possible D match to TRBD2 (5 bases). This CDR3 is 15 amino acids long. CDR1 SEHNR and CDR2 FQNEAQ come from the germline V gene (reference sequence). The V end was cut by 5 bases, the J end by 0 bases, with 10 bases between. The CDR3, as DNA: TGTGCCAGCAGCCGAGAGGGTACGAACACCGGGGAGCTGTTTTTT. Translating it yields CASSREGTNTGELFF.

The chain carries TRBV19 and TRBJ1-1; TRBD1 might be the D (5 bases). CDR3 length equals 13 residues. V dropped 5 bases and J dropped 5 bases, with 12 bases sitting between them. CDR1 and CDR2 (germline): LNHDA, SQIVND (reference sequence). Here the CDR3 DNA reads TGTGCCAGTAGTGGGTCAGGGTGGACTGAAGCTTTCTTT. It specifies CASSGSGWTEAFF.

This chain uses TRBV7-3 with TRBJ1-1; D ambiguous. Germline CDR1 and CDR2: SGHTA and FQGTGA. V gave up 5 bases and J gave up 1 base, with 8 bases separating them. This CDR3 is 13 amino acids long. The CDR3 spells CASSQTTNTEAFF. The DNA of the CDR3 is TGTGCCAGCAGCCAAACAACGAACACTGAAGCTTTCTTT.